Described below is a single T cell receptor beta chain sequence and its context. The length of the CDR3 is 16 residues. Germline V gene lookup returns CDR1 SGHAT and CDR2 FQNNGV. The V and J ends lost 1 base and 0 bases respectively, with 11 bases between them. The entry originates in a study of shared clonotypes between healthy human individuals. Nashville, Tennessee was home to all donors, each a Caucasian adult. Each PCR replicate from the sorted subsets contained approximately 0.2 ug DNA, which is 25,000 to 30,000 T cell genomes. Assay used: immunoSEQ multiplex PCR; TCRdb lists only in-frame clones, some missing. The profile shows about 710,000 clones, roughly 72% of them singletons.

Sequenced material: memory CD4+ T cells sorted from blood. Subset in this sample: CD45RA-negative fraction. This chain links TRBV11-2 with TRBJ2-3; a possible D gene is TRBD1 (7 bases). This clonotype was sampled from a woman between 25 and 40 years old in good health. Written as DNA, the CDR3 is TGTGCCAGCAGCTTAGCCCAGGGGGGAAGCACAGATACGCAGTATTTT. It encodes CASSLAQGGSTDTQYF.